The next 13 T cell receptor beta chains were all read from a single sample in a study of neurological immune-mediated disorders (dated by TCRdb to about 2019). Receptor amplification or capture employed 5' RACE. For sequencing, an Illumina HiSeq 2500 was employed. TCRdb reprocessing: public reads trimmed at Q25 with fastp, clones called with MiXCR, in-frame beta chains kept. Rows matching on CDR3 protein sequence are summarized as one entry with the most common DNA and genes. The sample yields 50,000 to 55,000 distinct CDR3 sequences; around a tenth were counted once. The top ten constitute about 5.4% of the sample. The specimen was PBMCs. The receptors were gathered from a man aged 65 to 79 with HTLV-1-associated myelopathy (HAM/TSP).

This clonotype was detected only a few times. This rearrangement joins TRBV6-6 to TRBJ2-1, with a tentative D call TRBD1 (6 bases). The V end was cut by 0 bases, the J end by 9 bases, with 15 bases between. Germline-derived CDR1 and CDR2 are MNHNY and SVGAGI (reference sequence). The CDR3 consists of 15 residues. The CDR3 here is CASSYSQAQGPEQFF. CDR3 nucleotide sequence: TGTGCCAGCAGTTACTCTCAGGCCCAGGGGCCTGAGCAGTTCTTC.

There are many counts of this clonotype. The V gene is TRBV4-1, the J gene TRBJ1-6, with 7 bases matching TRBD1. V shed 4 bases, J shed 5 bases, and the junction held 11 bases outside the gene matches. This CDR3 has 17 residues. From germline, CDR1 is MGHRA and CDR2 YSYEKL. The CDR3 region is CASSPRGGLWDNSPLHF. CDR3 DNA: TGCGCCAGCAGCCCCCGAGGGGGCCTATGGGATAATTCACCCCTCCACTTT.

This clonotype was seen at least ten times. The chain joins TRBV3-1 to TRBJ2-1; 11 nucleotides match TRBD2. The V gene's germline CDR1 is LGHDT and CDR2 YNNKEL (reference sequence). This CDR3 spans 18 amino acids. V dropped 2 bases and J dropped 8; count of bases not matched to a gene: 14. CDR3 in DNA: TGTGCCAGCAGCCAAACAACTAGCGGGAGAGTTCAGGCCGATGAGCAGTTCTTC. Its translation is CASSQTTSGRVQADEQFF.

Concerning this clonotype itself: One base away lies a much larger clone, so this may be a sequencing read error. The chain links TRBV29-1 to TRBJ2-7; D remains unclear. Deletions cut 0 bases from V and 4 bases from J, with 4 bases between. Germline V gene lookup returns CDR1 SQVTM and CDR2 ANQGSEA. The CDR3 sequence is 11 residues long. The chain's CDR3 is CSVEEGYEQYF. The CDR3 DNA follows: TGCAGCGTTGAAGAGGGATACGAGCAGTACTTC.

On this clonotype itself: An end of the junction differs from the germline gene, which may be a read error. This chain uses TRBV12-3 or TRBV12-4 with TRBJ1-5; D is perhaps TRBD1 (6 bases). The CDR3 runs 14 residues. CDR3 region: CGSSRGQPTQPQHF. The CDR3, as DNA: TGTGGCAGCAGCCGAGGACAGCCAACTCAGCCCCAGCATTTT.

This clonotype was observed at least ten times. J is TRBJ1-1 and V is TRBV12-3 or TRBV12-4, with D possibly being TRBD1 (6 bases). The CDR3 extends over 14 amino acids. V lost 7 bases to trimming and J lost 0 bases, with 12 bases between them. The CDR3 region is CASNPTGMNTEAFF. The CDR3 DNA reads as TGTGCCAGCAATCCAACAGGGATGAACACTGAAGCTTTCTTT.

In this sample, this clonotype is medium-sized (0.01 to 0.1%). The J gene is TRBJ2-1, the V gene TRBV3-1, with 11 bases identical to TRBD2. Trimming cost V 4 bases and J 5 bases; bases outside gene matches: 4. The CDR3 consists of 15 residues. The germline CDR1 and CDR2 sequences are LGHDT and YNNKEL (reference sequence). The CDR3 bases are TGTGCCAGCAGCCGCTTGACTAGCGGGGACAATGAGCAGTTCTTC. Translated: CASSRLTSGDNEQFF.

This clonotype was detected ten times or more. J is TRBJ2-6 and V is TRBV7-2; TRBD2 is a possible D gene (5 bases). The CDR3 has 16 amino acids. CDR1 SGHTA and CDR2 FQGNSA come from the germline V gene. Trimming removed 1 base from V and 0 bases from J, with 7 bases in between. DNA of the CDR3: TGTGCCAGCAGCTTAGTCCGGGGCTCTGGGGCCAACGTCCTGACTTTC. This translates into CASSLVRGSGANVLTF.

This clonotype has a count of ten or more. The chain is built from TRBV7-2 and TRBJ1-4, with D uncertain. V dropped 5 bases and J dropped 0 bases, with 10 bases sitting between them. CDR1 SGHTA and CDR2 FQGNSA come from the germline V gene. The CDR3 is 15 residues long. For the CDR3, the DNA is TGTGCCAGCAGCCCTCGACCGTCAACTAATGAAAAACTGTTTTTT. Its translation: CASSPRPSTNEKLFF.

This clonotype appeared many times. The chain combines TRBV28 with TRBJ2-7; D is tentatively TRBD1 or TRBD2 (5 bases each). Germline V gene data show CDR1 as MDHEN and CDR2 as SYDVKM. The CDR3 extends over 12 amino acids. The germline V and J ends were trimmed by 9 bases and 2 bases, with 11 bases remaining between them. For the CDR3, the DNA is TGTGCCAGTAGTGGGACGGCCTACGAGCAGTACTTC. This sequence encodes CASSGTAYEQYF.

Many counts were recorded for this clonotype. The rearrangement uses TRBV4-2 and TRBJ2-7; D possibly corresponds to TRBD2 (7 bases). CDR1 is LGHNA and CDR2 is YNFKEQ in the germline V gene. CDR3 length: 15 residues. V was pared by 3 bases and J by 3 bases, with 15 bases between. Here the CDR3 reads CASSQRGGGNYEQYF. CDR3 bases: TGTGCCAGCAGCCAGAGGGGGGGCGGAAACTACGAGCAGTACTTC.

This clonotype was seen many times. This chain uses TRBV20-1 with TRBJ2-2; D unclear. The germline V gene has CDR1 DFQATT and CDR2 SNEGSKA (reference sequence). V gave up 0 bases and J gave up 4 bases, with 6 bases separating them. This CDR3 region has 13 residues. The CDR3, as DNA: TGCAGTGCTAGAGATTCAGTCACCGGGGAGCTGTTTTTT. It yields the protein CSARDSVTGELFF.

This clonotype was detected many times. The chain recombines TRBV20-1 with TRBJ2-1, with 10 bases lining up with TRBD2. The CDR3 runs 18 residues. Trimming at V came to 6 bases and at J to 0 bases, leaving 14 bases not matched to a gene. In germline, CDR1 is DFQATT, CDR2 SNEGSKA (reference sequence). The CDR3 is CSASAPGLASSSYNEQFF. CDR3 nucleotides: TGCAGTGCCTCCGCCCCGGGACTAGCGAGTAGCTCCTACAATGAGCAGTTCTTC.